The 12 T cell receptor beta chains given below trace back to one sample, sequenced in a study of cytomegalovirus exposure and HLA in healthy donors. Researchers ran the PCR with 60 Vbeta and 13 Jbeta primers. Only in-frame clones appear in the TCRdb table, and some are missing; sequencing was by immunoSEQ multiplex PCR. This table has about 190,000 clones, approximately 78% appearing once. The sequencing input was PBMCs. These receptors all come from a young woman in good health and CMV-seronegative.

The chain combines TRBV18 with TRBJ2-7, with TRBD2 matching over 12 bases. Germline CDR1 KGHSH, CDR2 LQKENI. V gave up 3 bases and J gave up 4 bases; unmatched junction bases: 4. The CDR3 spans 15 residues. The CDR3 DNA reads as TGTGCCAGCTCACCCCGACTAGCGGGAGAATACGAGCAGTACTTC. The encoded protein is CASSPRLAGEYEQYF.

The table lists this clone with a count of one. V usage is TRBV7-2 and J usage is TRBJ1-5, with D tentatively TRBD1 (6 bases). The CDR3 extends over 17 amino acids. Trimming pared 4 bases from V and 0 bases from J, leaving 16 bases between. Germline V gives CDR1 SGHTA, CDR2 FQGNSA. The CDR3 loop is CASSSPGQSYSNQPQHF. The CDR3 DNA reads TGTGCCAGCAGCTCCCCGGGACAATCATATAGCAATCAGCCCCAGCATTTT.

The gene calls are TRBV20-1 and TRBJ2-5; D is unclear. V dropped 6 bases and J dropped 5 bases, with 10 bases sitting between them. The CDR3 loop spans 11 amino acids. Germline V gene data show CDR1 as DFQATT and CDR2 as SNEGSKA (reference sequence). CDR3 in amino acids: CSAPNRETQYF. The CDR3 region has the DNA TGCAGTGCCCCTAACCGGGAGACCCAGTACTTC.

The chain uses TRBV10-1 and TRBJ2-5, with D unclear. Germline loops: CDR1 WNHNN, CDR2 SYGVQD (reference sequence). Trimming stripped 0 bases from V and 5 bases from J, with 10 bases between. The CDR3 spans 14 residues. The CDR3 nucleotides read TGCGCCAGCAGTGAGTCAAGGAGTCAGGAGACCCAGTACTTC. It codes for CASSESRSQETQYF.

The V call is TRBV6-5, the J call TRBJ2-5; no definite D call. The DNA end lines up better with TRBJ2-7; the J call may be wrong. The CDR3 consists of 13 residues. Germline V gives CDR1 MNHEY, CDR2 SVGAGI. This chain's CDR3 is CASSYSPLYEQYF. CDR3 DNA: TGTGCCAGCAGTTACTCCCCTCTTTACGAGCAGTACTTC.

The chain couples TRBV15 to TRBJ2-7; D is perhaps TRBD2 (6 bases). The CDR3 totals 16 residues. The germline gives CDR1 LNHNV, CDR2 YYDKDF (reference sequence). V lost 0 bases, J lost 2 bases, and 14 bases lay in between. The chain's CDR3 is CATSRDRGAGTYEQYF. The CDR3 nucleotides are TGTGCCACCAGCAGAGATCGCGGGGCTGGAACCTACGAGCAGTACTTC.

V is TRBV12-5 and J is TRBJ1-2, with a possible D match to TRBD1 (6 bases). Germline-derived CDR1 and CDR2 are LGHNT and FRNRAP. CDR3 size: 18 residues. V lost 3 bases and J lost 7, with 27 bases in between. The CDR3 is CASGFLKGGGTKSVGYTF. In nucleotides, the CDR3 is TGTGCTAGTGGTTTCCTGAAAGGGGGGGGTACGAAGTCTGTTGGCTACACCTTC. The full variable domain, its missing parts supplied by reference TRBV12-5 and TRBJ1-2, is DARVTQTPRHKVTEMGQEVTMRCQPILGHNTVFWYRQTMMQGLELLAYFRNRAPLDDSGMPKDRFSAEMPDATLATLKIQPSEPRDSAVYFCASGFLKGGGTKSVGYTFGSGTRLTVV.

Turning to this clone: The final CDR3 position lacks the conserved phenylalanine or tryptophan, pointing to a likely read error. The chain has TRBV19 and TRBJ1-1; D ambiguous. The CDR3 extends over 12 amino acids. CDR1 and CDR2 from the germline V gene are LNHDA and SQIVND (reference sequence). V was trimmed by 6 bases and J by 1 base, leaving 6 bases between them. The CDR3 DNA sequence: TGTGCCAGTAGCCGACAGAACACTGAAGCTTTCCTT. It encodes CASSRQNTEAFL.

This rearrangement joins TRBV7-9 to TRBJ1-3; no reliable D call. V was shortened by 1 base and J by 1 base, with 5 bases between the two germline ends. Germline V gene sequence: CDR1 SEHNR, CDR2 FQNEAQ (reference sequence). CDR3 length: 14 residues. In DNA, the CDR3 is TGTGCCAGCAGCTTAGTCGGGTCTGGAAACACCATATATTTT. As protein: CASSLVGSGNTIYF.

The chain uses TRBV27 and TRBJ1-2; a possible D gene is TRBD1 (6 bases). The V end lost 5 bases, the J end lost 2 bases, and 15 bases lay between the germline ends. CDR1 and CDR2 from the germline V gene are MNHEY and SMNVEV (reference sequence). This CDR3 comprises 15 residues. The CDR3 region has the DNA TGTGCCAGCAGTCGAACTACAGGGAGAAACTATGGCTACACCTTC. This translates into CASSRTTGRNYGYTF.

This clone was detected only once. This chain links TRBV10-1 with TRBJ2-2, with D tentatively TRBD2 (6 bases). This CDR3 comprises 14 residues. Germline CDR1 is WNHNN and CDR2 is SYGVQD (reference sequence). Trimming stripped 8 bases from V and 1 base from J, with 11 bases between. CDR3 sequence (DNA): TGCGCCAGCTCTGTGGGGGGGAACACCGGGGAGCTGTTTTTT. Translated: CASSVGGNTGELFF.

The genes are TRBV27 and TRBJ2-7; 11 bases are shared with TRBD1. The CDR3 covers 13 residues. After removal of 8 bases from V and 6 bases from J, the junction contained 6 bases not matched to a gene. Per the germline V gene, CDR1 is MNHEY and CDR2 is SMNVEV (reference sequence). CDR3 amino acids: CASGGTGGAEQYF. CDR3 sequence (DNA): TGTGCCAGCGGAGGGACAGGGGGGGCCGAGCAGTACTTC.